The 17 T cell receptor beta chains given below trace back to one sample, sequenced in a study of graft-versus-host responses after intestinal transplantation. This table comes from immunoSEQ multiplex PCR, and its TCRdb copy is limited to in-frame clones, with some not included. The sample lists about 110,000 clones; about nine tenths were seen once. No cognate antigen is known for these TCRs. The material sequenced was unstimulated CD4+ T cells sorted from spleen or lymph node cells, taken before transplant. The receptors were sampled from a human donor who was the organ donor for an intestinal transplant.

Comments on this clone: One end of the junction does not line up with germline, which may come from a read error. This chain joins TRBV6-1 and TRBJ2-6; TRBD2 matches at 7 bases. Germline-derived CDR1 and CDR2 are MNHNS and SASEGT. This CDR3 contains 15 residues. The chain's CDR3 is CASREGGSGANVLTF. The CDR3 nucleotides read TGTGCCAGCCGTGAGGGAGGGTCTGGGGCCAACGTCCTGACTTTC.

This chain links TRBV6-5 with TRBJ1-1; D unclear. CDR1 is MNHEY and CDR2 is SVGAGI in the germline V gene. CDR3 length: 13 amino acids. The V end lost 2 bases, the J end lost 6 bases, and 10 bases lay between the germline ends. This CDR3 is CASSYPGRAEAFF. CDR3 DNA sequence: TGTGCCAGCAGTTACCCCGGCCGGGCTGAAGCTTTCTTT.

This clone showed up just once. The CDR3 protein is CASRPVVQSSYEQYF. The CDR3 DNA reads TGTGCCAGCAGACCCGTTGTACAGTCCTCCTACGAGCAGTACTTC. The chain links TRBV28 to TRBJ2-7; D is undetermined. CDR3 size: 15 residues. The germline V and J ends were trimmed by 6 bases and 0 bases, with 15 bases remaining between them. Germline lookup yields CDR1 MDHEN and CDR2 SYDVKM.

The chain's CDR3 is CASSSNIDRVSEQFF. Here the CDR3 DNA reads TGCGCCAGCAGCTCCAACATAGACAGGGTGAGTGAGCAGTTCTTC. The chain employs TRBV5-1 and TRBJ2-1; TRBD1 matches 7 bases. The CDR3 loop spans 15 amino acids. V lost 3 bases, J lost 9 bases, and 12 bases stayed unmatched. CDR1 is SGHRS and CDR2 is YFSETQ in the germline V gene.

The V call is TRBV15, the J call TRBJ2-3; 9 bases agree with TRBD2. This CDR3 spans 14 amino acids. Per germline, CDR1 LNHNV and CDR2 YYDKDF (reference sequence). The V and J ends lost 6 bases and 5 bases, in that order; junction bases with no gene match: 6. The CDR3: CATSTVAGEDTQYF. As DNA, the CDR3 is TGTGCCACCAGTACTGTAGCGGGAGAAGATACGCAGTATTTT.

The V gene is TRBV5-5, the J gene TRBJ2-2; 9 bases fit TRBD2. The CDR3 sequence is 16 residues long. Looked up from germline, CDR1 is SGHKS and CDR2 is YYEKEE (reference sequence). With V trimmed by 6 bases and J by 3 bases, 9 bases remained unmatched. CDR3 amino acids: CASTPISGSYTGELFF. CDR3 nucleotides: TGTGCCAGCACCCCAATTAGCGGGAGCTACACCGGGGAGCTGTTTTTT. Combining the CDR3 with reference TRBV5-5 and TRBJ2-2 gives the whole variable domain DAGVTQSPTHLIKTRGQQVTLRCSPISGHKSVSWYQQVLGQGPQFIFQYYEKEERGRGNFPDRFSARQFPNYSSELNVNALLLGDSALYLCASTPISGSYTGELFFGEGSRLTVL.

Regarding this clone: This specimen includes other DNA sequences encoding the same CDR3. V and J are TRBV5-1 and TRBJ1-5; a weak D match, TRBD1 (5 bases). CDR3 length: 13 amino acids. The ends were cut back, 5 bases at V and 4 bases at J, with 10 bases in the middle. Looked up from germline, CDR1 is SGHRS and CDR2 is YFSETQ. DNA for the CDR3: TGCGCCAGCAGTCCGGGGGGGAATCAGCCCCAGCATTTT. Amino acids: CASSPGGNQPQHF.

V gene TRBV15 combines with J gene TRBJ1-2; 8 nucleotides align to TRBD1. The V gene's germline CDR1 is LNHNV and CDR2 YYDKDF (reference sequence). V was pared by 4 bases and J by 4 bases, with 5 bases of the junction left unmatched. There are 14 residues in the CDR3. For the CDR3, the DNA is TGTGCCACCAGCAAGAGGGGACAGGTCTATGGCTACACCTTC. Translating gives CATSKRGQVYGYTF.

In DNA, the CDR3 is TGTGCCAGCAGCCGGGATTCAGGGGAAAAACTGTTTTTT. This sequence encodes CASSRDSGEKLFF. The V call is TRBV7-8, the J call TRBJ1-4; a possible D gene is TRBD1 (5 bases). The germline V and J ends were trimmed by 5 bases and 8 bases, with 12 bases remaining between them. CDR1 and CDR2 (germline): SGHVS, FQNEAQ. CDR3 length: 13 amino acids.

The chain has TRBV6-6 and TRBJ1-6; D uncertain. The CDR3 extends over 15 amino acids. Germline CDR1 and CDR2: MNHNY and SVGAGI (reference sequence). V lost 5 bases, J lost 7 bases, and 15 bases lay in between. CDR3 bases: TGTGCCAGCAGTCCCCTCCATGATCGAAATTCACCCCTCCACTTT. This gives the protein CASSPLHDRNSPLHF.

In regard to this clone: The sample carries other DNA sequences with the same CDR3. The rearrangement uses TRBV19 and TRBJ2-3, with D hard to call. The CDR3 length is 13 residues. Germline V gene data show CDR1 as LNHDA and CDR2 as SQIVND (reference sequence). The V end lost 4 bases, the J end lost 0 bases, and 5 bases lay between the germline ends. CDR3 sequence reads: CASSTVSTDTQYF. DNA of the CDR3: TGTGCCAGTAGTACCGTTAGCACAGATACGCAGTATTTT.

This clone was counted between two and nine times. The chain uses TRBV6-1 and TRBJ1-1, with D tentatively TRBD1 (5 bases). The CDR3 sequence is 14 residues long. Germline CDR1 reads MNHNS; CDR2 reads SASEGT. Trimming pared 6 bases from V and 0 bases from J, leaving 11 bases between. This chain's CDR3 is CASRGRAMNTEAFF. DNA for the CDR3: TGTGCCAGCAGAGGCAGGGCAATGAACACTGAAGCTTTCTTT.

The V gene is TRBV5-6, the J gene TRBJ1-1; 9 bases line up with TRBD1. V was clipped by 0 bases and J by 3 bases; unmatched bases: 3. Germline V gene data show CDR1 as SGHDT and CDR2 as YYEEEE. The CDR3 sequence is 15 residues long. Written as DNA, the CDR3 is TGTGCCAGCAGCTTGGCCGACAGGGGGGACACTGAAGCTTTCTTT. Encoded protein: CASSLADRGDTEAFF.

The rearrangement uses TRBV6-5 and TRBJ2-7, with D hard to call. The CDR3 totals 11 residues. V lost 5 bases and J 3 bases, leaving 5 bases between the germline ends. Per the germline V gene, CDR1 is MNHEY and CDR2 is SVGAGI. CDR3 DNA sequence: TGTGCCAGCAGTACTCACTACGAGCAGTACTTC. This codes for CASSTHYEQYF.

The genes are TRBV6-5 and TRBJ1-2; possibly TRBD1 for D (5 bases). CDR1 is MNHEY, CDR2 SVGAGI, per germline. This CDR3 comprises 14 residues. The V gene lost 6 bases and the J gene lost 5 bases, with 16 bases spanning the gap. CDR3 sequence reads: CASRPGRSAYGYTF. The CDR3 DNA sequence: TGTGCCAGCAGACCGGGACGCTCGGCGTATGGCTACACCTTC.

This clone was found a few times. V usage is TRBV25-1 and J usage is TRBJ2-1; 8 bases agree with TRBD2. With V trimmed by 8 bases and J by 0 bases, 3 bases remained unmatched. CDR3 length: 14 amino acids. In germline, CDR1 is MGHDK, CDR2 SYGVNS. CDR3 nucleotides: TGTGCCAGCGTTGGGACTAGCTCCTACAATGAGCAGTTCTTC. This codes for CASVGTSSYNEQFF.

The chain has TRBV5-1 and TRBJ2-5, with unresolved D. CDR3 length: 11 residues. V lost 4 bases to trimming and J lost 3 bases, with 4 bases between them. Germline lookup yields CDR1 SGHRS and CDR2 YFSETQ. The CDR3 DNA reads TGCGCCAGCAGCGATGAAGAGACCCAGTACTTC. Its protein is CASSDEETQYF.